The source of this T cell receptor beta chain is a study of blood T cell repertoires in COVID-19. Study-level background: From the United States, Italy and Spain came samples of acute and convalescent COVID-19.

The data were produced by immunoSEQ multiplex PCR, yet TCRdb's version contains in-frame clones alone and is incomplete. The sample records about 150,000 clones, approximately 85% being singletons. The germline CDR1 and CDR2 sequences are SQVTM and ANQGSEA. CDR3 length equals 12 residues. V lost 5 bases to trimming and J lost 2 bases, with 10 bases between them. The V and J genes are TRBV29-1 and TRBJ2-7, with D uncertain. This clonotype originated in a man aged 55 to 70 with COVID-19, enrolled during active disease. The sequenced material came from peripheral blood. CDR3 residues: CSVRFRAYEQYF. CDR3 in DNA: TGCAGCGTTAGGTTCCGGGCCTACGAGCAGTACTTC.